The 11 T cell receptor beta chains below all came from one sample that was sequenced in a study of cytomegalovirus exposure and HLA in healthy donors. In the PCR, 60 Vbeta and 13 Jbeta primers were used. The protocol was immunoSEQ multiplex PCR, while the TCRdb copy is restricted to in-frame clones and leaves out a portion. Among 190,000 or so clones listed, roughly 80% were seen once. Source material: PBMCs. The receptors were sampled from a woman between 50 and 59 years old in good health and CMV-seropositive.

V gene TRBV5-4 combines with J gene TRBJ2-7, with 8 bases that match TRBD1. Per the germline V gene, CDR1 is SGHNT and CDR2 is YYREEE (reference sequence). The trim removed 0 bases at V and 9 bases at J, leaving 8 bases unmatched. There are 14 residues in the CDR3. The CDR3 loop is CASSLAGQGVRQYF. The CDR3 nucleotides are TGTGCCAGCAGCTTGGCCGGACAGGGAGTACGGCAGTACTTC.

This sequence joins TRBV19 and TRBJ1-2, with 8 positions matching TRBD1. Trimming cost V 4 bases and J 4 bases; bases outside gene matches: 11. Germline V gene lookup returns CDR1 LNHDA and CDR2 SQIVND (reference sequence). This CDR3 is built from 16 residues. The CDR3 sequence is CASSTSQDRVGYGYTF. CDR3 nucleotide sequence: TGTGCCAGTAGTACCTCCCAGGACAGGGTGGGCTATGGCTACACCTTC. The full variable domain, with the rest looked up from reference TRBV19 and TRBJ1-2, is DGGITQSPKYLFRKEGQNVTLSCEQNLNHDAMYWYRQDPGQGLRLIYYSQIVNDFQKGDIAEGYSVSREKKESFPLTVTSAQKNPTAFYLCASSTSQDRVGYGYTFGSGTRLTVV.

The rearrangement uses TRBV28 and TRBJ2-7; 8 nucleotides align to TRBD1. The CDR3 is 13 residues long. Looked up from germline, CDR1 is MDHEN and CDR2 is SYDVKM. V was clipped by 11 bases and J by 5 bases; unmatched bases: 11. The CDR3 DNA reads TGTGCCTCGTCGGACAGGGTGGAGAACGAGCAGTACTTC. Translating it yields CASSDRVENEQYF.

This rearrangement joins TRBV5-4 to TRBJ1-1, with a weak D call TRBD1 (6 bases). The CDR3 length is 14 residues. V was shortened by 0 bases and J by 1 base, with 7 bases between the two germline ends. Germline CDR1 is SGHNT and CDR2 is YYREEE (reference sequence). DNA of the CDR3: TGTGCCAGCAGCTTGGACAGGGCGAACACTGAAGCTTTCTTT. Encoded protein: CASSLDRANTEAFF.

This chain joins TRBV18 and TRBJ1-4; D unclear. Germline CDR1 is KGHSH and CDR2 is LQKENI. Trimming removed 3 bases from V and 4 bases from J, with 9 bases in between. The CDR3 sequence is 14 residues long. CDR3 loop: CASSPGSFNEKLFF. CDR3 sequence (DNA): TGTGCCAGCTCACCGGGCAGCTTTAATGAAAAACTGTTTTTT.

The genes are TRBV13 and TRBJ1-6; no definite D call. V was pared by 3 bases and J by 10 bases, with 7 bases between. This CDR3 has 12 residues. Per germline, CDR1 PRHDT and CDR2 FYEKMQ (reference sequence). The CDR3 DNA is TGTGCCAGCAGCTTGACGGGATCACCCCTCCACTTT. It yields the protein CASSLTGSPLHF.

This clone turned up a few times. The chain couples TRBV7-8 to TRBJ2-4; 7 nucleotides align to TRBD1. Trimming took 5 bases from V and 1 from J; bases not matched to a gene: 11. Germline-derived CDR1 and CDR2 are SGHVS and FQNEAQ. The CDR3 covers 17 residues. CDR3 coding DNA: TGTGCCAGCAGCCCCCCCCCGACAGGGACGGCCAAAAACATTCAGTACTTC. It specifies CASSPPPTGTAKNIQYF.

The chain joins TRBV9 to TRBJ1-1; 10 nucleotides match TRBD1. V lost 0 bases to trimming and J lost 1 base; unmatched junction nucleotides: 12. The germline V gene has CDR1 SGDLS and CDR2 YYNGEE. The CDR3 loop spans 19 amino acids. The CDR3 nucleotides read TGTGCCAGCAGCGTAGCCCGGAAGGACAGGGGGAAGGGGAACACTGAAGCTTTCTTT. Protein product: CASSVARKDRGKGNTEAFF.

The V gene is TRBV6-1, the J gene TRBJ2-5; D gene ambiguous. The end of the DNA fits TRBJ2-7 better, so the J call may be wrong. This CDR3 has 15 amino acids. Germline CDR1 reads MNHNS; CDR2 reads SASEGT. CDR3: CASSGISDKTYEQYF. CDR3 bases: TGTGCCAGCAGTGGGATATCTGACAAGACCTACGAGCAGTACTTC.

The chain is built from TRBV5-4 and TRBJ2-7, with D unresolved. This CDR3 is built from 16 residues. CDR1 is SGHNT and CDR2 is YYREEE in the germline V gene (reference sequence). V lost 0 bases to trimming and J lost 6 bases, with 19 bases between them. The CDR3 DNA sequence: TGTGCCAGCAGCTTGGCAAATGACCGACTCGGTCGCGAGCAGTACTTC. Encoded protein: CASSLANDRLGREQYF.

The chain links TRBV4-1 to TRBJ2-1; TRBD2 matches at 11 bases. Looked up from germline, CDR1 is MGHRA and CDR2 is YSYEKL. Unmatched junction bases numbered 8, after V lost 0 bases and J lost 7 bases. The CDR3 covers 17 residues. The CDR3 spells CASSQDSVAGGQNEQFF. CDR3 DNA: TGCGCCAGCAGCCAAGATTCGGTAGCGGGGGGGCAGAATGAGCAGTTCTTC.